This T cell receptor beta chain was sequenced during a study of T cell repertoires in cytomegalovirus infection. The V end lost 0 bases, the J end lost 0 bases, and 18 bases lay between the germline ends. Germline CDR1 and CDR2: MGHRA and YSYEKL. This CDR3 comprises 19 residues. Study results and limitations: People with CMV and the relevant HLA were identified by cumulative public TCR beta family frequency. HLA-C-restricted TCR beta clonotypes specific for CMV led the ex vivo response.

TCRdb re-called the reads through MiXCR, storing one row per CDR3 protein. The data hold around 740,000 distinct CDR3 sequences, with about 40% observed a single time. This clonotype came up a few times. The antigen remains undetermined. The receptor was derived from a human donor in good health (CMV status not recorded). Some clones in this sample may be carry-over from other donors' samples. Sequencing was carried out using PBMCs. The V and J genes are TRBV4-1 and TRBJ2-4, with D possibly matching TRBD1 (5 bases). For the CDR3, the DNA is TGCGCCAGCAGCCAAGAAGGACACCAGATCAGACTAGCCAAAAACATTCAGTACTTC. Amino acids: CASSQEGHQIRLAKNIQYF.